A selection of T cell receptor beta chains follows, all from one sample in a study of shared clonotypes between healthy human individuals. Assay used: immunoSEQ multiplex PCR; TCRdb lists only in-frame clones, some missing. The data show millions of clones, roughly 95% seen once. Sequencing input: naive CD8+ T cells sorted from blood. Receptors originate from a man in his late teens or twenties in good health. CDR3s include the opening cysteine and the closing phenylalanine or tryptophan. The D gene is left open where the match is weak. Clone size is not always given. Where it is, it says once, few, many or a class for expanded clones.

D,length,J,size,V,CDR3,DNA
NA,12,TRBJ2-1,NA,TRBV11-3,CASSYSGTEQFF,TGTGCCAGCAGCTATTCCGGGACAGAGCAGTTCTTC
TRBD1,15,TRBJ2-7,NA,TRBV10-3,CAISESLGQRYEQYF,TGTGCCATCAGTGAGTCATTGGGACAGCGATACGAGCAGTACTTC
NA,15,TRBJ2-5,NA,TRBV7-7,CASSLGTTSGETQYF,TGTGCTAGCAGCTTAGGGACCACTTCCGGGGAGACCCAGTACTTC
TRBD2,15,TRBJ2-1,once,TRBV7-6,CASSLSGSSVNEQFF,TGTGCCAGCAGCTTAAGCGGGAGTTCGGTCAATGAGCAGTTCTTC
NA,12,TRBJ1-1,NA,TRBV19,CASSLRNTEAFF,TGTGCCAGTAGCCTGAGGAACACTGAAGCTTTCTTT
NA,13,TRBJ1-2,NA,TRBV27,CASSATDNYGYTF,TGTGCCAGCAGTGCGACAGATAACTATGGCTACACCTTC
NA,14,TRBJ1-2,NA,TRBV2,CASRARLQGIGYTF,TGTGCCAGCAGAGCGCGATTACAGGGAATAGGCTACACCTTC
NA,13,TRBJ2-5,NA,TRBV13,CASSFPESGTQYF,TGTGCCAGCAGCTTTCCCGAAAGTGGGACCCAGTACTTC
NA,11,TRBJ2-7,NA,TRBV10-2,CATGESYEQYF,TGCGCCACCGGGGAGTCCTACGAGCAGTACTTC
TRBD1,13,TRBJ1-3,NA,TRBV6-5,CASSQGEGNTIYF,TGTGCCAGCAGCCAGGGGGAGGGAAACACCATATATTTT
TRBD2,13,TRBJ2-1,NA,TRBV6-1,CASRGGTINEQFF,TGTGCCAGCAGGGGCGGGACTATCAATGAGCAGTTCTTC
TRBD1,18,TRBJ1-3,NA,TRBV7-8,CASSLRDRGDLSGNTIYF,TGTGCCAGCAGCTTAAGGGACAGGGGGGATCTCTCTGGAAACACCATATATTTT
TRBD2,16,TRBJ2-2,NA,TRBV7-2,CASSPRLSGRARELFF,TGTGCCAGCAGCCCCCGGCTTAGCGGGAGGGCTCGGGAGCTGTTTTTT
TRBD2,15,TRBJ2-7,NA,TRBV13,CASSFSGTRTYEQYF,TGTGCCAGCAGCTTCTCCGGGACTAGGACCTACGAGCAGTACTTC
NA,13,TRBJ1-2,NA,TRBV5-4,CASSPTESYGYTF,TGTGCCAGCAGCCCGACAGAAAGCTATGGCTACACCTTC
TRBD2,17,TRBJ2-2,NA,TRBV7-9,CASSLGLAGLVTGELFF,TGTGCCAGCAGCTTAGGTCTAGCGGGACTCGTCACCGGGGAGCTGTTTTTT
TRBD2,17,TRBJ2-4,NA,TRBV7-9,CASSSLASGRTKNIQYF,TGTGCCAGCAGCTCCCTGGCTAGCGGGAGAACCAAAAACATTCAGTACTTC
NA,13,TRBJ2-5,NA,TRBV7-9,CASSLGLGETQYF,TGTGCCAGCAGCTTGGGACTCGGGGAGACCCAGTACTTC
NA,14,TRBJ2-1,NA,TRBV6-5,CASSYSDSHNEQFF,TGTGCCAGCAGTTACTCCGATAGCCACAATGAGCAGTTCTTC
TRBD2,13,TRBJ2-3,NA,TRBV27,CASRPGGADTQYF,TGTGCCAGCAGACCCGGGGGGGCAGATACGCAGTATTTT
TRBD2,16,TRBJ2-2,NA,TRBV7-8,CASSLVLAGVTGELFF,TGTGCCAGCAGCTTAGTCCTAGCGGGAGTCACCGGGGAGCTGTTTTTT
TRBD1,14,TRBJ2-7,NA,TRBV9,CASSVTGGYYEQYF,TGTGCCAGCAGCGTAACAGGGGGCTACTACGAGCAGTACTTC
TRBD1,15,TRBJ2-2,NA,TRBV30,CAWSVLDRGPGELFF,TGTGCCTGGAGTGTCCTGGACAGGGGGCCCGGGGAGCTGTTTTTT
NA,16,TRBJ2-3,NA,TRBV13,CASSPTDVAYPDTQYF,TGTGCCAGCAGCCCAACCGACGTCGCGTACCCAGATACGCAGTATTTT
NA,16,TRBJ2-5,NA,TRBV7-9,CASSFWSSSWEETQYF,TGTGCCAGCAGCTTTTGGTCGTCTAGTTGGGAAGAGACCCAGTACTTC
NA,17,TRBJ2-1,NA,TRBV15,CATSSTQGGLGYNEQFF,TGTGCCACCAGCAGCACACAGGGCGGCCTGGGATACAATGAGCAGTTCTTC
TRBD2,16,TRBJ2-3,NA,TRBV5-1,CASSQILAVLTDTQYF,TGCGCCAGCAGCCAAATACTAGCGGTACTCACAGATACGCAGTATTTT
NA,13,TRBJ2-7,NA,TRBV4-3,CASSPGRHYEQYF,TGCGCCAGCAGCCCCGGACGGCACTACGAGCAGTACTTC
NA,15,TRBJ2-5,NA,TRBV4-1,CASSQVITAQETQYF,TGCGCCAGCAGCCAAGTGATAACAGCGCAAGAGACCCAGTACTTC
TRBD2,15,TRBJ2-7,NA,TRBV7-6,CASSPSAGGVREQYF,TGTGCCAGCAGCCCGTCTGCGGGAGGGGTACGGGAGCAGTACTTC
NA,15,TRBJ1-1,NA,TRBV7-9,CASSLATPADTEAFF,TGTGCCAGCAGCTTAGCCACCCCAGCGGACACTGAAGCTTTCTTT
NA,12,TRBJ2-1,once,TRBV28,CASSNSYNEQFF,TGTGCCAGCAGTAACAGTTACAATGAGCAGTTCTTC
TRBD2,13,TRBJ2-1,NA,TRBV29-1,CSVGGGDGTEQFF,TGCAGCGTTGGCGGGGGGGACGGCACTGAGCAGTTCTTC
TRBD2,12,TRBJ2-7,NA,TRBV29-1,CSVLAGGGEQYF,TGCAGCGTTCTAGCGGGAGGAGGCGAGCAGTACTTC
TRBD1,14,TRBJ2-7,NA,TRBV9,CASSETGGNYEQYF,TGTGCCAGCAGCGAGACAGGGGGAAACTACGAGCAGTACTTC
NA,13,TRBJ2-5,NA,TRBV28,CASTYRGWETQYF,TGTGCCAGCACCTATAGGGGGTGGGAGACCCAGTACTTC
TRBD1,15,TRBJ1-1,NA,TRBV10-3,CAISDGRGANTEAFF,TGTGCCATCAGTGACGGCAGGGGGGCGAACACTGAAGCTTTCTTT
NA,14,TRBJ2-1,NA,TRBV10-1,CASGRGRGLNEQFF,TGCGCCAGCGGTCGGGGACGGGGCCTCAATGAGCAGTTCTTC
TRBD1,15,TRBJ1-3,NA,TRBV5-4,CASSLDRGLGNTIYF,TGTGCCAGCAGCTTGGACAGGGGGCTTGGAAACACCATATATTTT
TRBD2,17,TRBJ2-1,once,TRBV4-1,CASSQGGTSGGANEQFF,TGCGCCAGCAGCCAGGGCGGGACTAGCGGGGGGGCGAATGAGCAGTTCTTC
NA,14,TRBJ2-1,NA,TRBV19,CASSLDGVYNEQFF,TGTGCCAGTAGTCTTGATGGGGTCTACAATGAGCAGTTCTTC
TRBD2,16,TRBJ2-3,once,TRBV2,CASTRLAGAGTDTQYF,TGTGCCAGCACCCGACTAGCGGGAGCGGGTACAGATACGCAGTATTTT
TRBD2,14,TRBJ2-1,once,TRBV10-3,CATIPGLGDNEQFF,TGTGCCACCATACCGGGACTAGGAGACAATGAGCAGTTCTTC
NA,14,TRBJ1-2,NA,TRBV27,CASRFRGGDYGYTF,TGTGCCAGCAGATTCCGGGGAGGGGATTATGGCTACACCTTC
TRBD1,21,TRBJ2-1,NA,TRBV7-6,CASSLRQGSDGISSDMDEQFF,TGTGCCAGCAGCTTGCGACAGGGTTCGGACGGGATTTCTTCGGATATGGATGAGCAGTTCTTC